The present entry profiles one T cell receptor (beta chain) with its context. The antigen is not known. The V end lost 6 bases, the J end lost 3 bases, and 14 bases lay between the germline ends. Germline lookup yields CDR1 WSHSY and CDR2 SAAADI. The CDR3 runs 14 residues. cDNA molecules, individually, were tagged with unique molecular identifiers. TCRdb re-analysed the 5' RACE reads in MiXCR, keeping a single row per CDR3 protein. The sample holds around 55,000 distinct CDR3 sequences; about 15% are singletons and the top ten take approximately 9.1%. The sample originates from a study of early T cells in non-severe SARS-CoV-2 infection. Study as a whole: RNA in bulk from unsorted whole blood was sequenced, and chains were unpaired.

The study, taken as a whole, reports: Comparison of clonotypes with VDJdb favored anti-spike CD8 responses while missing private and CD4 specificities.

The J gene is TRBJ1-1, the V gene TRBV10-2; D is possibly TRBD1 (6 bases). The sequence derives from an adult who was a healthcare worker with PCR-confirmed SARS-CoV-2 infection or an uninfected control (not recorded which). The sample consisted of whole blood, taken at baseline. In DNA form, the CDR3 reads TGCGCCAGCAGAGACACAGGGCTCTACACTGAAGCTTTCTTT. It translates to CASRDTGLYTEAFF.